This T cell receptor (beta chain) appears in the sequencing data of a study of T cells in Graves' hyperthyroidism and ophthalmopathy. CDR3 length equals 14 residues. Germline CDR1 SGHRS, CDR2 YFSETQ. The V and J ends lost 0 bases and 4 bases respectively, with 7 bases between them. Researchers amplified the TCR beta CDR3 regions from RNA transcripts. Researchers ran a first-round RT-PCR on the TCR CDR3 using the HTBI primer set. TCRdb fed the multiplex PCR reads into MiXCR, producing one record per CDR3 protein. The sample carries hundreds of thousands of distinct CDR3 sequences, just under 45% recorded once.

Sequenced input: peripheral blood or thyroid tissue (not recorded which). The clonotype comes from an adult man with Graves' disease, either hyperthyroidism or ophthalmopathy (not recorded which). The chain employs TRBV5-1 and TRBJ1-4; D not certain. Here the CDR3 reads CASSLGSFNEKLFF. In nucleotides, the CDR3 is TGCGCCAGCAGCTTGGGGAGTTTTAATGAAAAACTGTTTTTT.